A single sample is the source of the 17 T cell receptor beta chains below, sequenced in a study of cytomegalovirus exposure and HLA in healthy donors. The study ran its PCR with 60 Vbeta and 13 Jbeta primers. Profiling relied on immunoSEQ multiplex PCR, and the TCRdb table lists in-frame clones only, not all of them. The sample records under 150,000 clones, roughly 80% being singletons. Sequencing input: PBMCs. The receptors originated from a male donor in good health and CMV-seronegative.

The chain carries TRBV6-1 and TRBJ1-2; D is possibly TRBD1 (6 bases). This CDR3 is 14 amino acids long. In germline, CDR1 is MNHNS, CDR2 SASEGT. V was pared by 10 bases and J by 3 bases, with 18 bases between. CDR3 nucleotides: TGTGCCACCGTGATTTTGGGGGCGGACTATGGCTACACCTTC. Amino acid sequence: CATVILGADYGYTF.

The chain uses TRBV4-3 and TRBJ2-1; 7 nucleotides align to TRBD1. The germline V gene encodes CDR1 LGHNA and CDR2 YSLEER. Trimming cost V 0 bases and J 6 bases; bases outside gene matches: 14. The CDR3 runs 18 residues. The CDR3: CASSQELTALDRANEQFF. CDR3 nucleotide sequence: TGCGCCAGCAGCCAAGAATTAACGGCACTCGACAGGGCCAATGAGCAGTTCTTC.

The chain carries TRBV5-1 and TRBJ2-5; 7 bases agree with TRBD1. V shed 7 bases and J 5 bases; nucleotides not matched to a gene: 11. The CDR3 contains 14 residues. Germline values: CDR1 SGHRS, CDR2 YFSETQ. CDR3 bases: TGCGCCAGCGGGATGAACAGGGGACGGGAGACCCAGTACTTC. This gives the protein CASGMNRGRETQYF.

The rearrangement joins TRBV9 to TRBJ1-2, with 8 bases lining up with TRBD1. V trimming: 3 bases; J trimming: 8 bases; junction bases outside the gene matches: 15. Germline V CDR1 and CDR2: SGDLS, YYNGEE. CDR3 length: 16 residues. The CDR3 loop reads CASSEGRTGYSSGYTF. Here the CDR3 DNA reads TGTGCCAGCAGCGAGGGGAGGACAGGGTATAGTTCCGGCTACACCTTC.

The V call is TRBV14, the J call TRBJ2-3, with unresolved D. Germline V gives CDR1 SGHDN, CDR2 FVKESK. This CDR3 is built from 14 residues. Trimming shortened V by 0 bases and J by 4 bases, and 8 bases separated the two germline ends. The CDR3 loop reads CASSQDPRPDTQYF. CDR3 DNA sequence: TGTGCCAGCAGCCAAGATCCGAGGCCAGATACGCAGTATTTT.

Comments on this clone: A far larger clone is one base from this, pointing to a likely read error. This chain links TRBV25-1 with TRBJ2-4, with a possible D match to TRBD2 (6 bases). Germline assignment: CDR1 MGHDK and CDR2 SYGVNS. The CDR3 is 17 residues long. V lost 2 bases and J lost 7, with 21 bases in between. The CDR3 spells CASSEDGGEGTANIQYF. CDR3 sequence (DNA): TGTGCCAGCAGTGAAGATGGAGGGGAAGGGACGGCTAACATTCAGTACTTC.

This chain connects TRBV11-2 to TRBJ2-5, with 8 bases identical to TRBD2. The CDR3 sequence is 14 residues long. From germline, CDR1 is SGHAT and CDR2 FQNNGV. Losses at the gene ends were 1 base for V and 11 bases for J; bases not matched to a gene: 9. The CDR3 loop is CASSLAGGLNEQYF. Here the CDR3 DNA reads TGTGCCAGCAGCTTAGCGGGGGGGCTTAATGAGCAGTACTTC.

The chain couples TRBV4-3 to TRBJ2-1; 9 bases line up with TRBD2. The germline V gene encodes CDR1 LGHNA and CDR2 YSLEER. The V gene end was trimmed by 4 bases and the J gene end by 3 bases; junction bases not matched to a gene: 7. This CDR3 has 16 residues. CDR3 sequence reads: CASSPSASGIYNEQFF. The CDR3 coding sequence is TGCGCCAGCAGCCCGTCGGCTAGCGGGATCTACAATGAGCAGTTCTTC.

As to this clone: Compared with germline, one end of the junction differs, possibly owing to a read error. Other DNA sequences in the same sample also yield this CDR3. The rearrangement joins TRBV25-1 to TRBJ1-5; the D gene is possibly TRBD1 (5 bases). The CDR3 is 13 residues long. Germline CDR1 is MGHDK and CDR2 is SYGVNS. The CDR3 sequence is CASSERGNQPQHF. Written as DNA, the CDR3 is TGTGCCAGCAGTGAACGGGGGAATCAGCCCCAGCACTTT.

The chain employs TRBV7-9 and TRBJ2-5; 8 positions agree with TRBD2. The junction had 10 bases not matched to a gene; V was cut back by 5 bases and J by 5 bases. This CDR3 spans 15 amino acids. Germline CDR1 is SEHNR and CDR2 is FQNEAQ (reference sequence). The CDR3 region is CASSTVTGGFETQYF. The CDR3 DNA follows: TGTGCCAGCAGCACAGTGACGGGAGGGTTTGAGACCCAGTACTTC.

The chain couples TRBV15 to TRBJ2-5; the D is unclear. The DNA end lines up better with TRBJ2-7; the J call may be wrong. The CDR3 is 13 residues long. From germline, CDR1 is LNHNV and CDR2 YYDKDF (reference sequence). For the CDR3, the DNA is TGTGCCACAGCATCTCGCGATGTTCGCGAGCAGTACTTC. Amino acids: CATASRDVREQYF.

The V gene is TRBV30, the J gene TRBJ1-5; possibly TRBD1 for D (6 bases). V lost 2 bases to trimming and J lost 6 bases, with 8 bases between them. Germline values: CDR1 GTSNPN, CDR2 SVGIG (reference sequence). This CDR3 contains 12 residues. CDR3 sequence: CAWSQGLQPQHF. CDR3 DNA: TGTGCCTGGAGTCAGGGGCTTCAGCCCCAGCATTTT.

The chain links TRBV10-1 to TRBJ2-7; no definite D call. Trimming stripped 2 bases from V and 0 bases from J, with 5 bases between. The CDR3 covers 13 residues. Looked up from germline, CDR1 is WNHNN and CDR2 is SYGVQD (reference sequence). The CDR3 is CASSELDSYEQYF. For the CDR3, the DNA is TGCGCCAGCAGTGAGCTAGACTCCTACGAGCAGTACTTC.

This chain joins TRBV2 and TRBJ2-7; 7 bases are shared with TRBD1. Germline CDR1 SNHLY, CDR2 FYNNEI. CDR3 length: 13 residues. With 8 bases clipped from V and 4 bases from J, the junction kept 8 bases outside the gene matches. The CDR3 bases are TGTGCCAGCCGGACAGGCGATCTATACGAGCAGTACTTC. Protein product: CASRTGDLYEQYF.

The chain uses TRBV10-2 and TRBJ1-4; 12 positions match TRBD1. The junction had 5 bases not matched to a gene; V was cut back by 3 bases and J by 6 bases. The CDR3 runs 16 residues. CDR1 is WSHSY and CDR2 is SAAADI in the germline V gene. In nucleotides, the CDR3 is TGCGCCAGCAGTGACCCGGGACAGGGGGCGCATGAAAAACTGTTTTTT. Protein sequence: CASSDPGQGAHEKLFF.

The chain employs TRBV5-6 and TRBJ1-1; 7 bases are shared with TRBD1. The ends lost 4 bases at V and 2 bases at J; junction bases unmatched: 11. The CDR3 sequence is 16 residues long. Germline V gene sequence: CDR1 SGHDT, CDR2 YYEEEE. The CDR3 bases are TGTGCCAGCAGCCAAACCAGGGGGAAGGTCAACACTGAAGCTTTCTTT. Translated, it gives CASSQTRGKVNTEAFF.

This rearrangement joins TRBV9 to TRBJ1-2, with D possibly matching TRBD1 (6 bases). V was trimmed by 0 bases and J by 8 bases, leaving 14 bases between them. The CDR3 runs to 14 residues. From germline, CDR1 is SGDLS and CDR2 YYNGEE. In nucleotides, the CDR3 is TGTGCCAGCAGCGTAGGGGGGGGCGCGGAAGGCTACACCTTC. Encoded protein: CASSVGGGAEGYTF.